This record looks at one TCR beta chain sequence and its context. The antigen remains undetermined. An end of the junction does not agree with germline; a read error may underlie this. Time point indicated: persistent/refractory GD, antithyroid drugs over 5 years with positive TRAb. The authors made the TCR library using RNA they extracted from PBMCs. American Thyroid Association guidelines defined Graves' disease diagnosis. Arm-PCR of CDR3 regions and iRepertoire HTBI primers were used to build TCR beta libraries. TCRdb itself ran the multiplex PCR reads through MiXCR, one entry per CDR3 protein. The table includes hundreds of thousands of distinct CDR3 sequences, about 22% detected once. These data belong to a study of regulatory T cells in long-lasting Graves disease. Study overall: The criterion for persistent Graves' disease was over 5 years of antithyroid drugs with positive TSH receptor antibodies.

Overall study results and limits: Tissue studied was limited to peripheral blood, excluding thyroid tissue. When disease was persistent, TRBV28, TRBJ1-2 and TRBJ2-5 were the favored segments.

The germline gives CDR1 SEHNR, CDR2 FQNEAQ (reference sequence). The CDR3 is 14 amino acids. This receptor was taken from a female donor with Graves disease. Sample: peripheral blood mononuclear cells (PBMCs), taken when the disease was refractory, from a patient treated with antithyroid drugs. The gene calls are TRBV7-9 and TRBJ1-1, with no clear D. For the CDR3, the DNA is TGTGCCAGCAGCCCGCGAAACGGAAGGACTGAAACTTTCTTT. Protein product: CASSPRNGRTETFF.